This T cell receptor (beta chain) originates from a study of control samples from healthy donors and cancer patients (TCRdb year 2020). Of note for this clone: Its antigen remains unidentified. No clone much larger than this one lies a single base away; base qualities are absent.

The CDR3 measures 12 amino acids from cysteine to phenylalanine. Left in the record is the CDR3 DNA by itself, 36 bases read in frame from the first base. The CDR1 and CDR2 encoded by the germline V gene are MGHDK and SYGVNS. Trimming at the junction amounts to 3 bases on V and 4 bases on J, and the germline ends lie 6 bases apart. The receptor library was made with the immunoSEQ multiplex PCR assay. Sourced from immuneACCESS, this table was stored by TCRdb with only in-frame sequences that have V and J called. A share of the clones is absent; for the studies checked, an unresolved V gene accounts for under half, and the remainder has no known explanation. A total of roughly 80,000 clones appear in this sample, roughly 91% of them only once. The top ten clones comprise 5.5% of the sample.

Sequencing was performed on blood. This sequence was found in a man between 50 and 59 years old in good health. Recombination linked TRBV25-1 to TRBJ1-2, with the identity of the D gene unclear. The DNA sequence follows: TGTGCCAGCAGTGACCAGATCTATGGCTACACCTTC. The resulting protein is CASSDQIYGYTF.